This entry concerns a single T cell receptor beta chain. This entry is derived from a study of cytotoxic CD8 clonotypes in ibrutinib-treated CLL. From cryopreserved PBMCs came around 2 micrograms of genomic DNA used for TCR beta libraries. From germline, CDR1 is SGHNT and CDR2 YENEEA. J gave up 3 bases and V 5 bases, and 3 bases lay outside the gene matches. The CDR3 is made up of 14 amino acids. Depths of 1 in 200,000 to 1 in 1 million T cells were the sequencing target. Profiled with immunoSEQ multiplex PCR; TCRdb holds only in-frame clones, not every one. The sample carries 150,000 or so clones, about 80% recorded once.

This specimen consisted of PBMCs, obtained after 12 months of ibrutinib treatment. This TCR derives from a human donor with chronic lymphocytic leukemia. The rearrangement joins TRBV11-3 to TRBJ2-5; the match to TRBD2 covers 10 bases. CDR3 in amino acids: CASSQGLAEETQYF. CDR3 coding DNA: TGTGCCAGCAGCCAAGGACTAGCGGAAGAGACCCAGTACTTC.